A selection of T cell receptor beta chains follows, all from one sample in a study of blood T cell repertoires in COVID-19. Sequencing used immunoSEQ multiplex PCR; TCRdb keeps in-frame clones, though not all of them. The sample lists 300,000 to 350,000 clones; approximately 90% were seen once. Sequenced input: PBMCs or T cells enriched from blood (not recorded which). Receptor source: a woman aged 25 to 39 who had been exposed to COVID-19. Both conserved end residues are part of each CDR3. The D gene is left open where the match is weak. Some rows mark clone size as missing; the rest say once, few, many or name a class of expanded clone.

j_gene,d_gene,v_gene,abundance,len,CDR3nt,CDR3aa
TRBJ2-2,TRBD1,TRBV5-1,NA,15,TGCGCCAGCAGCACCCGGACAGGGCCCACCGGGGAGCTGTTTTTT,CASSTRTGPTGELFF
TRBJ1-3,NA,TRBV7-9,NA,15,TGTGCCAGCAGCCCGACCGGGTATTTCGGAAACACCATATATTTT,CASSPTGYFGNTIYF
TRBJ1-3,NA,TRBV7-2,NA,18,TGTGCCAGCAGCTTAGGGGGCTCAGGGGTATCATATGGAAACACCATATATTTT,CASSLGGSGVSYGNTIYF
TRBJ1-2,TRBD1,TRBV19,NA,16,TGTGCCAGTAGTATGCCTAGGGGACAGTCTTCCTATGGCTACACCTTC,CASSMPRGQSSYGYTF
TRBJ2-2,TRBD2,TRBV14,NA,17,TGTGCCAGCAGCCAGGGAGGGACTAGCGGGGCCACCGGGGAGCTGTTTTTT,CASSQGGTSGATGELFF
TRBJ2-5,NA,TRBV4-2,NA,13,TGTGCCAGCAGCCCGCAACAGCAAGAGACCCAGTACTTC,CASSPQQQETQYF
TRBJ2-2,TRBD1,TRBV28,NA,17,TGTGCCAGCACCTCCCCAGGCAGGGGGAGATTGGCCGGGGAGCTGTTTTTT,CASTSPGRGRLAGELFF
TRBJ1-2,NA,TRBV3-1/TRBV3-2,NA,15,TGTGCCAGCAGCCAAGATCGGGGGGGCTACTATGGCTACACCTTC,CASSQDRGGYYGYTF
TRBJ1-1,TRBD1,TRBV12-3/TRBV12-4,NA,12,TGTGCCAGCAGTTTACAGGGGGTAGAAGCTTTCTTT,CASSLQGVEAFF
TRBJ1-2,NA,TRBV9,once,14,TGTGCCAGCAGCGTAGGCGGAGGGGACTATGGCTACACCTTC,CASSVGGGDYGYTF
TRBJ2-2,TRBD1,TRBV11-2,NA,16,TGTGCCAGCAGCTTCTGGACAGGGTACGATACCGGGGAGCTGTTTTTT,CASSFWTGYDTGELFF
TRBJ1-3,TRBD1,TRBV5-1,NA,16,TGCGCCAGCAGCTCTCAGCAGGGGGCGTCTGGAAACACCATATATTTT,CASSSQQGASGNTIYF
TRBJ1-1,NA,TRBV7-2,once,15,TGTGCCAGCAGCTTAGAGCTTTGGGGGGGCACTGAAGCTTTCTTT,CASSLELWGGTEAFF
TRBJ2-5,TRBD2,TRBV10-3,NA,13,TGTGCCATCAGTGGGGGGGGTAGAGAGACCCAGTACTTC,CAISGGGRETQYF
TRBJ1-1,TRBD1,TRBV3-1/TRBV3-2,NA,16,TGTGCCAGCAGCCATCCCCCCGGGACAGGGAACACTGAAGCTTTCTTT,CASSHPPGTGNTEAFF
TRBJ2-5,TRBD2,TRBV28,NA,16,TGTGCCAGCAGTTTAATCCCCGGGAGGGGCAGAGAGACCCAGTACTTC,CASSLIPGRGRETQYF
TRBJ2-5,NA,TRBV11-1,NA,16,TGTGCCAGCAGCTCCCGCCTGACTAGTCAACCAGAGACCCAGTACTTC,CASSSRLTSQPETQYF
TRBJ2-7,TRBD2,TRBV6-5,NA,15,TGTGCCAGCAGTTACTCACTAGCGGGAGACTACGAGCAGTACTTC,CASSYSLAGDYEQYF
TRBJ2-3,NA,TRBV9,NA,13,TGTGCCAGCAGCAACGGGGGCACAGATACGCAGTATTTT,CASSNGGTDTQYF
TRBJ2-1,NA,TRBV30,NA,11,TGTGCCTGGAGTCTCTACAATGAGCAGTTCTTC,CAWSLYNEQFF
TRBJ1-6,NA,TRBV5-1,few,16,TGCGCCAGCAGCTTGGGGTCGGGCAGGGAGGATTCACCCCTCCACTTT,CASSLGSGREDSPLHF
TRBJ1-2,TRBD1,TRBV10-3,NA,14,TGTGCCATCAGTGAGACAGGGGGATACTATGGCTACACCTTC,CAISETGGYYGYTF
TRBJ2-3,TRBD1,TRBV3-1/TRBV3-2,NA,17,TGTGCCAGCAGCCAAGATTTAATACAGGGGGCAGCAGATACGCAGTATTTT,CASSQDLIQGAADTQYF
TRBJ1-2,TRBD1,TRBV10-3,NA,11,TGTGCCAGCGGACAGGTTGGTGGCTACACCTTC,CASGQVGGYTF
TRBJ1-5,NA,TRBV6-5,NA,12,TGTGCCAGCAGGGGAGAGATTCAGCCCCAGCATTTT,CASRGEIQPQHF
TRBJ1-1,TRBD1,TRBV5-5,once,14,TGTGCCAGCAGCTCATTTACAGGGGACACTGAAGCTTTCTTT,CASSSFTGDTEAFF